The 23 T cell receptor beta chains below all came from one sample that was sequenced in a study of beta chain features in type 1 diabetes. General study points: Moderate yet significant TCRB CDR3 shortening was seen in Type 1 diabetes patients in all four CD4+ subsets.

For these TCRs, the target antigens are not known. The entirety of the isolated RNA underwent reverse transcription, so expressed TCRB transcripts were sequenced. TCRdb's table, derived via immunoSEQ multiplex PCR, lists solely in-frame clones and lacks some. The sample holds around 650,000 clones, around 11% seen once. The specimen sequenced was naive CD4+ T cells from blood. These receptors originate from a man aged 25-45 years with type 1 diabetes.

This clone was recorded a few times. V and J are TRBV5-1 and TRBJ2-5; 7 positions agree with TRBD2. The CDR3 sequence is 15 residues long. The trim removed 0 bases at V and 2 bases at J, leaving 4 bases unmatched. Looked up from germline, CDR1 is SGHRS and CDR2 is YFSETQ. The chain's CDR3 is CASSLGASGQETQYF. The CDR3 DNA follows: TGCGCCAGCAGCTTGGGGGCTAGCGGTCAAGAGACCCAGTACTTC.

This clone was observed a few times. V and J are TRBV5-6 and TRBJ1-6, with 7 bases aligning to TRBD1. CDR1 is SGHDT and CDR2 is YYEEEE in the germline V gene. J lost 10 bases, V lost 4 bases, and 11 bases had no gene match. This CDR3 is built from 15 residues. The CDR3 here is CASSVGQRERSPLHF. CDR3 nucleotide sequence: TGTGCCAGCAGCGTGGGACAGCGAGAAAGGTCACCCCTCCACTTT.

Only a few counts were recorded for this clone. The V gene is TRBV5-1, the J gene TRBJ1-5, with D possibly matching TRBD1 (5 bases). Germline assignment: CDR1 SGHRS and CDR2 YFSETQ. There are 15 residues in the CDR3. The V end lost 1 base, the J end lost 3 bases, and 11 bases lay between the germline ends. The CDR3 loop is CASSLNGALNQPQHF. The CDR3 DNA reads as TGCGCCAGCAGCTTGAACGGGGCCCTCAATCAGCCCCAGCATTTT.

This clone was counted a few times. V and J are TRBV2 and TRBJ1-6; D remains ambiguous. Germline V CDR1 and CDR2: SNHLY, FYNNEI. The V end lost 7 bases, the J end lost 9 bases, and 16 bases lay between the germline ends. The CDR3 consists of 14 residues. The CDR3 region is CASTGQKASSPLHF. As DNA, the CDR3 is TGTGCCAGCACCGGGCAGAAGGCTAGTTCACCCCTCCACTTT.

CDR3 sequence reads: CASSLFPSGANVLTF. The CDR3, as DNA: TGTGCCAGTAGTCTATTCCCCTCTGGGGCCAACGTCCTGACTTTC. V and J are TRBV19 and TRBJ2-6; D gene unclear. Germline loops: CDR1 LNHDA, CDR2 SQIVND (reference sequence). Trimming removed 5 bases from V and 0 bases from J, with 8 bases in between. The CDR3 is made up of 15 amino acids.

Of note for this clone: Within the sample, other DNA sequences also encode this same CDR3. The rearrangement uses TRBV2 and TRBJ2-7; D ambiguous. This CDR3 spans 12 amino acids. Germline V gene lookup returns CDR1 SNHLY and CDR2 FYNNEI. Deletions cut 4 bases from V and 3 bases from J, with 7 bases between. CDR3 protein: CASSASSYEQYF. The CDR3 DNA reads TGTGCCAGCAGTGCCAGCAGCTACGAGCAGTACTTC.

This clone was detected only a few times. The CDR3 protein is CASSQVIGNTGELFF. As DNA, the CDR3 is TGCGCCAGCAGCCAAGTCATAGGGAACACCGGGGAGCTGTTTTTT. The chain combines TRBV4-3 with TRBJ2-2; D is undetermined. The V end was cut by 1 base, the J end by 1 base, with 7 bases between. The CDR3 is 15 amino acids. Germline V gives CDR1 LGHNA, CDR2 YSLEER.

V usage is TRBV4-2 and J usage is TRBJ2-7, with D perhaps TRBD2 (5 bases). CDR3 length equals 18 residues. Trimming removed 4 bases at V and 2 bases at J, with 24 bases between. The germline V gene encodes CDR1 LGHNA and CDR2 YNFKEQ. This CDR3 is CASSLHMHGIEETYEQYF. The CDR3 DNA reads TGTGCCAGCAGCCTACACATGCACGGGATAGAGGAGACCTACGAGCAGTACTTC.

The chain combines TRBV6-5 with TRBJ2-6; no definite D call. Trimming left V 2 bases short and J 0 bases short, with 5 bases between. The CDR3 loop spans 15 amino acids. Germline values: CDR1 MNHEY, CDR2 SVGAGI. CDR3 in DNA: TGTGCCAGCAGTTACCGGCACTCTGGGGCCAACGTCCTGACTTTC. It yields the protein CASSYRHSGANVLTF.

The rearrangement uses TRBV6-5 and TRBJ1-2; D is ambiguous. This CDR3 contains 15 residues. Germline CDR1 MNHEY, CDR2 SVGAGI. Trimming took 0 bases from V and 0 from J, leaving 8 bases between them. CDR3 in amino acids: CASSYSGKANYGYTF. In DNA form, the CDR3 reads TGTGCCAGCAGTTACTCGGGGAAAGCTAACTATGGCTACACCTTC.

J is TRBJ1-2 and V is TRBV5-1; tentatively, D is TRBD1 (5 bases). This CDR3 is built from 15 residues. V was trimmed by 4 bases and J by 2 bases, leaving 15 bases between them. Germline V gene sequence: CDR1 SGHRS, CDR2 YFSETQ. This chain's CDR3 is CASSVTGDPNYGYTF. The CDR3 bases are TGCGCCAGCAGCGTTACAGGCGATCCCAACTATGGCTACACCTTC. The variable domain in full, with the rest retrieved from reference TRBV5-1 and TRBJ1-2, is KAGVTQTPRYLIKTRGQQVTLSCSPISGHRSVSWYQQTPGQGLQFLFEYFSETQRNKGNFPGRFSGRQFSNSRSEMNVSTLELGDSALYLCASSVTGDPNYGYTFGSGTRLTVV.

The V and J genes are TRBV2 and TRBJ1-3; a possible D gene is TRBD1 (5 bases). This CDR3 region has 17 residues. Germline V gene sequence: CDR1 SNHLY, CDR2 FYNNEI. The V end was cut by 6 bases, the J end by 1 base, with 19 bases between. CDR3 region: CASSDWDALRSGNTIYF. The CDR3 DNA reads TGTGCCAGCAGCGACTGGGACGCCTTACGGTCTGGAAACACCATATATTTT. Using reference TRBV2 and TRBJ1-3 for the parts outside the CDR3, the full variable domain is EPEVTQTPSHQVTQMGQEVILRCVPISNHLYFYWYRQILGQKVEFLVSFYNNEISEKSEIFDDQFSVERPDGSNFTLKIRSTKLEDSAMYFCASSDWDALRSGNTIYFGEGSWLTVV.

This sequence joins TRBV7-6 and TRBJ2-2; D might be TRBD1 (6 bases). V was cut by 2 bases and J by 5 bases, with 9 bases left in between. CDR1 and CDR2 from the germline V gene are SGHVS and FNYEAQ. This CDR3 comprises 14 residues. Here the CDR3 reads CASSLQGWTGELFF. CDR3 DNA sequence: TGTGCCAGCAGCTTACAGGGGTGGACCGGGGAGCTGTTTTTT.

This clone has a handful of counts. V gene TRBV29-1 combines with J gene TRBJ2-7; D remains ambiguous. Germline V gene lookup returns CDR1 SQVTM and CDR2 ANQGSEA. This CDR3 spans 12 amino acids. Trimming removed 4 bases at V and 3 bases at J, with 10 bases between. The CDR3 DNA follows: TGCAGCGTTGGTACTGCACACTACGAGCAGTACTTC. Translated: CSVGTAHYEQYF.

This clone occurred a few times. This chain joins TRBV28 and TRBJ2-4, with unresolved D. The CDR3 is 15 residues long. Trimming took 6 bases from V and 1 from J, leaving 13 bases between them. Germline loops: CDR1 MDHEN, CDR2 SYDVKM. The CDR3 sequence: CASSLWGLAKNIQYF. CDR3 DNA: TGTGCCAGCAGCTTGTGGGGATTGGCCAAAAACATTCAGTACTTC. The complete variable domain, with remaining parts taken from reference TRBV28 and TRBJ2-4, reads DVKVTQSSRYLVKRTGEKVFLECVQDMDHENMFWYRQDPGLGLRLIYFSYDVKMKEKGDIPEGYSVSREKKERFSLILESASTNQTSMYLCASSLWGLAKNIQYFGAGTRLSVL.

This clone showed up just a few times. J is TRBJ1-4 and V is TRBV7-9; 7 positions match TRBD1. The CDR3 is 13 amino acids. Germline trimming cut 10 bases from V and 8 bases from J; bases unmatched to any gene: 10. Germline V gene sequence: CDR1 SEHNR, CDR2 FQNEAQ (reference sequence). CDR3 residues: CATQPGQWEKLFF. CDR3 in DNA: TGTGCCACTCAACCGGGACAGTGGGAAAAACTGTTTTTT.

This clone has a handful of counts. The CDR3 coding sequence is TGTGCCAGCAGCGTAGTCGGAGGGTTCACCGGGGAGCTGTTTTTT. Translated: CASSVVGGFTGELFF. The rearrangement uses TRBV9 and TRBJ2-2; D is perhaps TRBD2 (6 bases). The CDR3 runs 15 residues. Trimming removed 0 bases at V and 4 bases at J, with 10 bases between. Germline-derived CDR1 and CDR2 are SGDLS and YYNGEE.

This clone was seen a few times. The chain combines TRBV7-3 with TRBJ2-5; D unclear. Germline lookup yields CDR1 SGHTA and CDR2 FQGTGA. V was pared by 0 bases and J by 4 bases, with 6 bases between. There are 13 residues in the CDR3. The CDR3 sequence: CASSLTARETQYF. The DNA of the CDR3 is TGTGCCAGCAGCTTAACAGCAAGAGAGACCCAGTACTTC.

With regard to this clone: At one of its ends the junction is not consistent with the germline gene, which may arise from a read error. The rearrangement joins TRBV6-5 to TRBJ2-4, with D tentatively TRBD2 (5 bases). This CDR3 comprises 15 residues. Germline V gene lookup returns CDR1 MNHEY and CDR2 SVGAGI. CDR3 region: CASTVLESGKYIQYF. For the CDR3, the DNA is TGTGCCAGCACCGTACTGGAAAGCGGCAAATACATTCAGTACTTC.

This clone was counted a few times. The chain is built from TRBV14 and TRBJ2-2, with D possibly matching TRBD2 (6 bases). Germline CDR1 reads SGHDN; CDR2 reads FVKESK. The CDR3 covers 15 residues. Trimming stripped 0 bases from V and 3 bases from J, with 8 bases between. Here the CDR3 DNA reads TGTGCCAGCAGCCAAGATAGCGGATACACCGGGGAGCTGTTTTTT. It yields the protein CASSQDSGYTGELFF.

This chain connects TRBV16 to TRBJ1-2; possibly TRBD1 for D (5 bases). Between the trimmed V and J ends, which lost 4 bases and 4 bases, there was a span of 13 bases. The CDR3 is 14 amino acids. The germline V gene encodes CDR1 KGHSY and CDR2 FQNENV. The CDR3, as DNA: TGTGCCAGCAGCCCGACCGGGACGGTCTATGGCTACACCTTC. Its protein is CASSPTGTVYGYTF.

There are a few counts of this clone. V usage is TRBV7-2 and J usage is TRBJ1-3; weak D call: TRBD1 (5 bases). CDR1 and CDR2 from the germline V gene are SGHTA and FQGNSA. The CDR3 consists of 15 residues. The V end was cut by 0 bases, the J end by 2 bases, with 8 bases between. The CDR3 loop reads CASSLASTAGNTIYF. As DNA, the CDR3 is TGTGCCAGCAGCTTAGCCTCGACAGCTGGAAACACCATATATTTT.

A few counts support this clone. The V gene is TRBV7-2, the J gene TRBJ1-3; D not certain. This CDR3 has 15 residues. The V gene's germline CDR1 is SGHTA and CDR2 FQGNSA. Between the trimmed V and J ends, which lost 4 bases and 0 bases, there was a span of 10 bases. The CDR3 loop is CASSSGLISGNTIYF. CDR3 in DNA: TGTGCCAGCAGCTCCGGACTGATCTCTGGAAACACCATATATTTT.